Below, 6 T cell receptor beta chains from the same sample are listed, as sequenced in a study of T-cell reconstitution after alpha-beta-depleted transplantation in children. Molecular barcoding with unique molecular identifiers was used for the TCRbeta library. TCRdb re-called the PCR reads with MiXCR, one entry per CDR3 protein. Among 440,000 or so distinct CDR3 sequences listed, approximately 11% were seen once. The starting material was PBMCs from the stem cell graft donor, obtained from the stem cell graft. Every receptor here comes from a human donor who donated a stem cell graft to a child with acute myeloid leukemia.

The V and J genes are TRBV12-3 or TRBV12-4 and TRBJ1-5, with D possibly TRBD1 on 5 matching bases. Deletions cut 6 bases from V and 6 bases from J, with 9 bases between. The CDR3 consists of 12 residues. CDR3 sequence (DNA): TGTGCCAGCAGCGCTGACAGTCAGCCCCAGCATTTT. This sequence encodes CASSADSQPQHF.

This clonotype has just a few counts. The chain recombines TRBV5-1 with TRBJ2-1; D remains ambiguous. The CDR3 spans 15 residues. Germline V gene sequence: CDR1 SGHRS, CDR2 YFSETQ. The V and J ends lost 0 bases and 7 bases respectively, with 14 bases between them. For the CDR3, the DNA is TGCGCCAGCAGCTTGGACCCGGAGTACGGGAATGAGCAGTTCTTC. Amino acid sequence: CASSLDPEYGNEQFF.

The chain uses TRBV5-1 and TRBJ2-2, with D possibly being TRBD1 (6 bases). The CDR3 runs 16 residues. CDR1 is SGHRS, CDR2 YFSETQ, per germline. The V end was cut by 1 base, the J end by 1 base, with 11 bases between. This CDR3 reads CASSLWGHQNTGELFF. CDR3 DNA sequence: TGCGCCAGCAGCTTGTGGGGACACCAGAACACCGGGGAGCTGTTTTTT. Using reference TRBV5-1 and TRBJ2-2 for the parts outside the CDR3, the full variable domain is KAGVTQTPRYLIKTRGQQVTLSCSPISGHRSVSWYQQTPGQGLQFLFEYFSETQRNKGNFPGRFSGRQFSNSRSEMNVSTLELGDSALYLCASSLWGHQNTGELFFGEGSRLTVL.

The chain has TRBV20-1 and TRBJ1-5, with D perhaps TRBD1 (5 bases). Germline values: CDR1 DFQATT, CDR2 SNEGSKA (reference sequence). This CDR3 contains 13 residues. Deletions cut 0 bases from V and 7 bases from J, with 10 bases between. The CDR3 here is CSARETASQPQHF. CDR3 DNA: TGCAGTGCTAGAGAGACAGCATCCCAGCCCCAGCATTTT.

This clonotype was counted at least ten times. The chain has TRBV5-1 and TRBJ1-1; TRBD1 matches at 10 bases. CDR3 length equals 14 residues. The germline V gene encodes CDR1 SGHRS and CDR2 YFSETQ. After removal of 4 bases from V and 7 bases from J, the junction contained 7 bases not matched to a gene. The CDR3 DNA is TGCGCCAGCAGCCAACGGACAGGGGGGATTGAAGCTTTCTTT. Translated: CASSQRTGGIEAFF. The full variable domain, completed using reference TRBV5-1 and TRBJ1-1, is KAGVTQTPRYLIKTRGQQVTLSCSPISGHRSVSWYQQTPGQGLQFLFEYFSETQRNKGNFPGRFSGRQFSNSRSEMNVSTLELGDSALYLCASSQRTGGIEAFFGQGTRLTVV.

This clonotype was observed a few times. CDR3 region: CASSLYRTEAFF. CDR3 nucleotide sequence: TGTGCCAGCAGCCTCTACCGGACAGAAGCTTTCTTT. The gene calls are TRBV11-2 and TRBJ1-1; maybe TRBD1 (5 bases). The CDR3 has 12 amino acids. Per the germline V gene, CDR1 is SGHAT and CDR2 is FQNNGV. V was pared by 5 bases and J by 8 bases, with 12 bases between. Full variable domain (remainder filled in from reference TRBV11-2 and TRBJ1-1): EAGVAQSPRYKIIEKRQSVAFWCNPISGHATLYWYQQILGQGPKLLIQFQNNGVVDDSQLPKDRFSAERLKGVDSTLKIQPAKLEDSAVYLCASSLYRTEAFFGQGTRLTVV.